This TCR beta chain was recovered during a study of cytomegalovirus exposure and HLA in healthy donors. Study findings and constraints: Among the sequence variants, a highly shared cluster was likely an artifact of sequencing. A previous analysis found most TCR beta V segments productive roughly 87% or roughly 30% of the time. When analyzed later, a missense DCLRE1C variant was found to be linked to TCR beta V- and J-gene trimming.

The PCR made use of 60 Vbeta and 13 Jbeta primers. Clones were read by immunoSEQ multiplex PCR, and TCRdb kept only the in-frame ones, dropping some. The table includes about 180,000 clones, approximately 80% detected once. For this clone: Its specificity is not known.

The receptor was isolated from a man between 18 and 35 years old in good health and CMV-seronegative. The sample comprised PBMCs.

In DNA form, the CDR3 reads TGCGCCAGCAGCTGGGGACAGGCGGGGGAAAAACTGTTTTTT. It yields the protein CASSWGQAGEKLFF. This chain connects TRBV5-1 to TRBJ1-4; 8 bases are shared with TRBD1. Germline V gene sequence: CDR1 SGHRS, CDR2 YFSETQ. The CDR3 has 14 amino acids. Losses at the gene ends were 3 bases for V and 8 bases for J; bases not matched to a gene: 6. Combining the CDR3 with reference TRBV5-1 and TRBJ1-4 gives the whole variable domain KAGVTQTPRYLIKTRGQQVTLSCSPISGHRSVSWYQQTPGQGLQFLFEYFSETQRNKGNFPGRFSGRQFSNSRSEMNVSTLELGDSALYLCASSWGQAGEKLFFGSGTQLSVL.